The following is a TCR beta chain sequence with its context. Its cognate antigen is unknown. Germline V lookup: CDR1 SQVTM, CDR2 ANQGSEA. CDR3 length: 13 residues. Trimming stripped 5 bases from V and 8 bases from J, with 18 bases between. This sample is drawn from a study of T-cell reconstitution after alpha-beta-depleted transplantation in children. Study outcomes and limitations: When one year had passed after transplant, most T-cell counts and diversity came from newly produced T cells. After transplant, high TCRbeta diversity at day 60 in some patients arose from surviving recipient T cells and thymic progenitors. Expanded clones from the graft, numbering several hundred, reportedly supplied alpha-beta T cells about two months after transplant.

Using unique molecular identifiers, the investigators prepared the TCRbeta library. TCRdb re-analysed the PCR reads in MiXCR, keeping a single row per CDR3 protein. Of 440,000 or so distinct CDR3 sequences listed, about 40% are singletons. This specimen was PBMCs, taken before TCRalphabeta/CD19-depleted stem cell transplant. This receptor was identified in a girl aged 2-10 years with aplastic anemia, due to receive a stem cell transplant. The chain has TRBV29-1 and TRBJ1-1; no clear D gene. The CDR3 DNA follows: TGCAGCGTTCCCCGGGCCGCAGGACTAGAAGCTTTCTTT. Translation: CSVPRAAGLEAFF. Filled out from reference TRBV29-1 and TRBJ1-1, the complete variable domain reads SAVISQKPSRDICQRGTSLTIQCQVDSQVTMMFWYRQQPGQSLTLIATANQGSEATYESGFVIDKFPISRPNLTFSTLTVSNMSPEDSSIYLCSVPRAAGLEAFFGQGTRLTVV.